This TCR beta chain was recorded in a study of blood T cell repertoires in COVID-19. Study-wide background: Some COVID-19 samples were acute and others convalescent; all came from the United States, Italy and Spain.

Germline V gene data show CDR1 as ENHRY and CDR2 as SYGVKD. The J segment lost 5 bases and the V segment lost 4 bases, leaving 6 bases of the junction unmatched. The length of the CDR3 is 14 residues. Original processing notes: From reference gene primer amplification, estimates of nucleated cell counts were derived. TCRdb's table, derived via immunoSEQ multiplex PCR, lists solely in-frame clones and lacks some. Clonal size and the V and J genes are those of that table, whereas D and trimming came from the DNA. The sample lists 130,000 to 150,000 clones; 88% were seen once. The material sequenced was peripheral blood. The J gene is TRBJ2-7, the V gene TRBV10-3; 9 bases are shared with TRBD1. The sequence came from a human donor in a cohort sampled during active COVID-19. The CDR3: CAISGTGDLNEQYF. Written as DNA, the CDR3 is TGTGCCATCAGTGGGACAGGGGATCTCAACGAGCAGTACTTC.